This TCR beta chain was profiled in a study of T cells expressing NK-cell markers. Background on the study: In the group of eight sequenced donors, seven were HCMV-seropositive and one was seronegative.

Comments on this clonotype: The antigen is not known.

Broader study findings: Once again these clonotypes came out on top in the CD3+CD56-NKG2C+ fraction of several donors. Dominant NKG2C+ clonotypes in a handful of donors made up roughly 1.0-7.0% of CD8+ T cells.

Researchers built TCR beta cDNA using 5'RACE template switching with UMIs. From the 5' RACE reads, TCRdb lists one entry per CDR3 protein and no DNA. Seen in this sample are tens of thousands of distinct CDR3 sequences; the ten most common clones hold approximately 60%. The CDR3 totals 14 residues. Germline V CDR1 and CDR2: MNHEY, SVGAGI. The rearrangement uses TRBV6-5 and TRBJ1-1; TCRdb gives TRBD1 as the D gene, but with no DNA this cannot be confirmed. The sequence was obtained from a woman between 18 and 70 years old in good health. The sequenced material came from blood T cells: a sorted CD56 or NKG2C T cell subset, CD4+ or CD8+ T cells, or bulk PBMC T cells (not recorded which). The chain's CDR3 is CASSYSGGNTEAFF.